These 27 T cell receptor beta chains were sequenced from one sample in a study of tumor and adjacent non-tumor tissue in lung cancer (dated by TCRdb to 2017 to 2018). The method behind the library was multiplex PCR. Sequencer: Illumina HiSeq 2500. TCRbeta libraries were constructed through three rounds of nested PCR with primers (Table S4) according to protocols adapted from ARM-PCR. TCRdb passed the public sequencing reads through fastp at Q25 and MiXCR, retaining productive beta sequences. Each entry is one CDR3 protein sequence, shown with its most common DNA and genes. In this sample the table shows more than 60,000 distinct CDR3 sequences, 60% to 80% of which occur a single time. The top ten clones comprise roughly 12% of the sample. RNA was extracted from bulk unsorted tissue and checked for quality with a NanoDrop ND-1000 and an Agilent 2100. Sequences were obtained from lung tumor tissue. These receptor sequences come from a woman aged 50 to 60 with non-small cell lung cancer.

This clonotype was counted once. At one end the junction does not follow the germline gene, possibly because of a read error. This sequence joins TRBV11-2 and TRBJ2-7; no clear D. The CDR3 runs 14 residues. Germline-derived CDR1 and CDR2 are SGHAT and FQNNGV. The CDR3 spells CVSSLDVRTYEQYF. The CDR3 DNA is TGTGTCAGCAGCTTAGATGTGCGGACCTATGAGCAGTACTTC.

In its sample, this clonotype was seen once. The junction differs from germline at one of its ends, possibly a read error. The chain links TRBV12-3 or TRBV12-4 to TRBJ2-6, with D hard to call. The CDR3 contains 13 residues. CDR3 sequence (DNA): TGTACCAGCAGGATCACTGGGGCCAACGTCCTGACTTTC. Amino acids: CTSRITGANVLTF.

On this clonotype itself: A read error may produce the germline difference seen at one junction end. The CDR3 DNA reads TGTGCCAGCAGTTACGGCCAGGGTACTAATCAGCTCCAGGATTTT. This codes for CASSYGQGTNQLQDF. The chain is built from TRBV6-6 and TRBJ1-5, with a weak D call TRBD1 (5 bases). The CDR3 is 15 amino acids. Germline CDR1 is MNHNY and CDR2 is SVGAGI (reference sequence).

With regard to this clonotype: In this CDR3 the conserved last residue, phenylalanine or tryptophan, is missing, so a read error is likely. No DNA is shown, since the ends of the CDR3 on it are uncertain; the CDR3 is the one TCRdb lists. The rearrangement joins TRBV10-2 to TRBJ2-6; TRBD1, the D gene given by the table, was not confirmed from the DNA. The germline CDR1 and CDR2 sequences are WSHSY and SAAADI. Counting both end residues, the CDR3 totals 16 amino acids. The CDR3 sequence: CASSPGTGSGANVPTI.

A few counts support this clonotype. A read error is possible here, since a much larger clone lies one base away. The chain joins TRBV29-1 to TRBJ2-7, with D uncertain. Germline assignment: CDR1 SQVTM and CDR2 ANQGSEA. Trimming removed 4 bases at V and 2 bases at J, with 12 bases between. The length of the CDR3 is 13 residues. The CDR3 nucleotides read TGCAGCGTTGTGGAAAGGAGCCCCTACGAGCAGTACTTC. Translation: CSVVERSPYEQYF.

There are a few counts of this clonotype. Without the conserved terminal phenylalanine or tryptophan, this CDR3 likely stems from a read error. This chain joins TRBV6-5 and TRBJ2-1; D gene ambiguous. In germline, CDR1 is MNHEY, CDR2 SVGAGI. The V and J ends lost 0 bases and 4 bases respectively, with 13 bases between them. The CDR3 runs to 16 residues. CDR3 nucleotide sequence: TGTGCCAGCAGTTACTCTATTGGGGTGGGTTACAATGAGCAGTTCTAC. It specifies CASSYSIGVGYNEQFY.

Turning to this clonotype: At one of its ends the junction is not consistent with the germline gene, which may arise from a read error. In nucleotides, the CDR3 is TGTACCAGCAGCTTAGCCCTCTACAGGGGTGGGGACGAGCAGTTCTTC. Amino acid sequence: CTSSLALYRGGDEQFF. This chain joins TRBV5-4 and TRBJ2-1; 7 bases are shared with TRBD1. Germline CDR1 SGHNT, CDR2 YYREEE (reference sequence). The CDR3 extends over 16 amino acids. Full variable domain (missing parts from reference TRBV5-4 and TRBJ2-1): ETGVTQSPTHLIKTRGQQVTLRCSSQSGHNTVSWYQQALGQGPQFIFQYYREEENGRGNFPPRFSGLQFPNYSSELNVNALELDDSALYLCTSSLALYRGGDEQFFGPGTRLTVL.

J is TRBJ2-7 and V is TRBV19, with 7 positions matching TRBD1. This CDR3 has 16 residues. The germline gives CDR1 LNHDA, CDR2 SQIVND (reference sequence). V trimming: 5 bases; J trimming: 3 bases; junction bases outside the gene matches: 13. This CDR3 reads CASSLPSRDRNYEQYF. The DNA of the CDR3 is TGTGCCAGTAGTCTCCCTTCCCGGGACAGAAACTACGAGCAGTACTTC. Based on the CDR3 plus reference TRBV19 and TRBJ2-7, the full variable domain is DGGITQSPKYLFRKEGQNVTLSCEQNLNHDAMYWYRQDPGQGLRLIYYSQIVNDFQKGDIAEGYSVSREKKESFPLTVTSAQKNPTAFYLCASSLPSRDRNYEQYFGPGTRLTVT.

Regarding this clonotype: A much more abundant neighbour one base away suggests this may be a read error. This likely comes from a read error, as the CDR3 has no conserved phenylalanine or tryptophan at its end. The chain joins TRBV7-9 to TRBJ2-7; the D is unclear. Germline assignment: CDR1 SEHNR and CDR2 FQNEAQ (reference sequence). The CDR3 runs to 14 residues. V shed 1 base and J shed 3 bases, with 10 bases lying between them. The chain's CDR3 is CASSLVPNDYEQYY. For the CDR3, the DNA is TGTGCCAGCAGCTTAGTACCTAATGACTACGAGCAGTACTAC.

Comments on this clonotype: This sequence may be a read error, since a much larger clone differs from it by one base. Since no conserved phenylalanine or tryptophan closes the CDR3, a read error is the likely cause. This chain joins TRBV13 and TRBJ2-5; possible D gene TRBD1, 6 bases. The CDR3 has 13 residues. Trimming pared 2 bases from V and 4 bases from J, leaving 8 bases between. Germline V gene lookup returns CDR1 PRHDT and CDR2 FYEKMQ (reference sequence). In DNA, the CDR3 is TGTGCCAGCAGCTTAAACAGGGCAGAGACCCAGTACCTC. Its protein product is CASSLNRAETQYL.

This sequence joins TRBV12-3 or TRBV12-4 and TRBJ1-4; D is unclear. The length of the CDR3 is 14 residues. The ends were cut back, 4 bases at V and 5 bases at J, with 11 bases in the middle. The CDR3 coding sequence is TGTGCCAGCAGTTCTGGGAGCCCGAATGAAAAACTGTTTTTT. Encoded protein: CASSSGSPNEKLFF.

This clonotype was recorded only once. The junction does not match germline at one end; this may be a read error. The chain's CDR3 is CTSSPGTTNTEAFF. CDR3 sequence (DNA): TGTACCAGCAGCCCCGGGACGACTAACACTGAAGCTTTCTTT. The V gene is TRBV6-6, the J gene TRBJ1-1, with a tentative D call TRBD1 (5 bases). The length of the CDR3 is 14 residues. The V gene's germline CDR1 is MNHNY and CDR2 SVGAGI (reference sequence).

Concerning this clonotype itself: A much bigger clone sits one base away, suggesting this may be a read error. CDR3 coding DNA: TGTGCCAACAGCTCCCAGACAGGAGAGCAGTACTTC. It specifies CANSSQTGEQYF. The chain recombines TRBV7-9 with TRBJ2-7; TRBD1 might be the D (6 bases). This CDR3 spans 12 amino acids. Germline CDR1 is SEHNR and CDR2 is FQNEAQ (reference sequence).

In the case of this clonotype: One end of the junction does not line up with germline, which may come from a read error. The rearrangement joins TRBV6-1 to TRBJ2-5, with TRBD1 identical over 7 bases. This CDR3 has 16 amino acids. From germline, CDR1 is MNHNS and CDR2 SASEGT. Written as DNA, the CDR3 is TGTGCTAGCAGTGATGAGGGACAGAGGTTCCGGGAGACCCAGTACTTC. Amino acid sequence: CASSDEGQRFRETQYF.

There are many counts of this clonotype. The rearrangement uses TRBV12-3 or TRBV12-4 and TRBJ2-5; D may be TRBD1 (5 bases). The CDR3 covers 16 residues. V dropped 7 bases and J dropped 3 bases, with 21 bases sitting between them. The CDR3 reads CASISEMVAGKETQYF. The CDR3 DNA is TGTGCCAGCATAAGCGAGATGGTGGCAGGGAAAGAGACCCAGTACTTC.

Concerning this clonotype itself: Since a much larger clone is just one base distant, this may be a read error. CDR3 region: CVWSVANTHTGELFF. For the CDR3, the DNA is TGTGTCTGGAGTGTAGCGAACACTCACACCGGGGAGCTGTTTTTT. The J gene is TRBJ2-2, the V gene TRBV30; a weak D match, TRBD2 (5 bases). CDR3 size: 15 residues. CDR1 and CDR2 from the germline V gene are GTSNPN and SVGIG (reference sequence). The full variable domain, rest sourced from reference TRBV30 and TRBJ2-2, is SQTIHQWPATLVQPVGSPLSLECTVEGTSNPNLYWYRQAAGRGLQLLFYSVGIGQISSEVPQNLSASRPQDRQFILSSKKLLLSDSGFYLCVWSVANTHTGELFFGEGSRLTVL.

Comment on this clonotype: At one end the junction does not follow the germline gene, possibly because of a read error. The V and J genes are TRBV4-2 and TRBJ2-5; perhaps TRBD2 as D (5 bases). The length of the CDR3 is 15 residues. From germline, CDR1 is LGHNA and CDR2 YNFKEQ. The CDR3 DNA follows: TGCACCAGCAGCCAAAGGAGGAGAGGGCACGAGACCCAGTACTTC. The encoded protein is CTSSQRRRGHETQYF.

This chain links TRBV6-4 with TRBJ2-2; possible D gene TRBD2, 6 bases. CDR1 and CDR2 from the germline V gene are MRHNA and SNTAGT. The CDR3 has 16 amino acids. V was pared by 0 bases and J by 3 bases, with 11 bases between. The chain's CDR3 is CASSDSREEDTGELFF. The CDR3 DNA is TGTGCCAGCAGTGACTCGAGGGAGGAGGACACCGGGGAGCTGTTTTTT.

The CDR3 nucleotides read TGCAGCGTACGAACCGGGACAGGGGTTAGTAATCAGCCCCAGCATTTT. The encoded protein is CSVRTGTGVSNQPQHF. V gene TRBV29-1 combines with J gene TRBJ1-5, with 10 bases identical to TRBD1. CDR1 and CDR2 from the germline V gene are SQVTM and ANQGSEA. V was pared by 6 bases and J by 4 bases, with 12 bases of the junction left unmatched. This CDR3 has 16 residues.

The table lists this clonotype with a few counts. The chain joins TRBV7-8 to TRBJ1-1; D call uncertain. The CDR3 is 16 amino acids. Germline-derived CDR1 and CDR2 are SGHVS and FQNEAQ. V was cut by 4 bases and J by 4 bases, with 19 bases left in between. In nucleotides, the CDR3 is TGTGCCAGCAGCTGGAGGGCACGGTTATTGAGCACTGAAGCTTTCTTT. It translates to CASSWRARLLSTEAFF.

In regard to this clonotype: The conserved closing phenylalanine or tryptophan is absent in this CDR3, likely reflecting a read error. The chain recombines TRBV4-2 with TRBJ1-5; D is unresolved. CDR1 is LGHNA, CDR2 YNFKEQ, per germline. This CDR3 is 15 amino acids long. The CDR3 here is CAGSQDLTSNQPQHL. DNA of the CDR3: TGTGCGGGCAGCCAAGACCTCACTAGCAATCAACCCCAGCATTTA.

On this clonotype: Given the absence of the conserved phenylalanine or tryptophan at the CDR3 end, a read error is likely. V is TRBV11-2 and J is TRBJ2-1, with D possibly TRBD1 on 5 matching bases. Germline V CDR1 and CDR2: SGHAT, FQNNGV. The CDR3 is made up of 17 amino acids. The CDR3 DNA sequence: TGTGCCAGCAGCTTAGTGACAGCCCAGAGCTCCTACAATGGGCAGTTCTTA. It encodes CASSLVTAQSSYNGQFL.

Comments on this clonotype: A junction boundary mismatches the germline segment, possibly from a read error. The J gene is TRBJ1-4, the V gene TRBV12-3 or TRBV12-4; D possibly corresponds to TRBD1 (5 bases). This CDR3 is 14 amino acids long. The CDR3 DNA is TGTGCCGGCACGACGGGGGGACGTAATGAAAGACTGTTTTTT. Translated: CAGTTGGRNERLFF.

The rearrangement links TRBV11-1 to TRBJ2-7; 7 bases match TRBD2. The CDR3 sequence is 16 residues long. Germline assignment: CDR1 SGHAT and CDR2 FQDESV (reference sequence). Trimming took 9 bases from V and 7 from J; bases not matched to a gene: 21. The CDR3 region is CASSDPGTNEFGEQYF. DNA of the CDR3: TGTGCCAGTAGCGACCCCGGGACTAATGAATTCGGAGAGCAGTACTTC.

A word on this clonotype: One end of the junction varies from germline; a read error may be responsible. The chain carries TRBV29-1 and TRBJ2-1; possible D gene TRBD2, 6 bases. Germline V gene lookup returns CDR1 SQVTM and CDR2 ANQGSEA. The CDR3 totals 12 residues. This chain's CDR3 is CCVEDDTGVQFF. CDR3 sequence (DNA): TGCTGCGTTGAAGATGACACGGGAGTGCAGTTCTTC.

Concerning this clonotype: Here the CDR3 omits its conserved ending phenylalanine or tryptophan, so a read error is the likely source. The chain has TRBV6-5 and TRBJ1-5, with 8 bases identical to TRBD1. Per germline, CDR1 MNHEY and CDR2 SVGAGI. This CDR3 has 14 amino acids. CDR3 sequence (DNA): TGTGCCAGTAGTACCGGACAGGGAGATCAGCTCCAGCATTAT. Translating gives CASSTGQGDQLQHY.

Points on this clonotype: Germline is not matched at one junction end, which may reflect a read error. CDR3 DNA: TGTGCCATCAGCTTAAATGGGAATAATGAGCAGTTCTTC. This translates into CAISLNGNNEQFF. The chain recombines TRBV11-2 with TRBJ2-1, with no clear D. The CDR3 loop spans 13 amino acids. Germline values: CDR1 SGHAT, CDR2 FQNNGV.